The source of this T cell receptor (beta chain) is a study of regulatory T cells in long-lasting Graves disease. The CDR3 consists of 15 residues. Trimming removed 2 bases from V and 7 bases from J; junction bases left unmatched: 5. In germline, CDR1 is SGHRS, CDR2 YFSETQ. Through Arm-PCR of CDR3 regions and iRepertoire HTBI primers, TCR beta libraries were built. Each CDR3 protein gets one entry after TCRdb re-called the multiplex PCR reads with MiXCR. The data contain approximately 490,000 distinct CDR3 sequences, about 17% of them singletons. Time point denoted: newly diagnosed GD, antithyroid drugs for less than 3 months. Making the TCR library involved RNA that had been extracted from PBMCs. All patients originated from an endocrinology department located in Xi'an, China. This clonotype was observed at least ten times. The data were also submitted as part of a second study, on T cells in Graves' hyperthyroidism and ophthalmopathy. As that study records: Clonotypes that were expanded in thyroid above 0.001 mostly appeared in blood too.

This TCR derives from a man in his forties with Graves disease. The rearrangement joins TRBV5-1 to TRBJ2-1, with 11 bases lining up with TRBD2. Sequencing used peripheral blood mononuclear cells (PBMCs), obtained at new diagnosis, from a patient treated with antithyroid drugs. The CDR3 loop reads CASSFTSGSTNEQFF. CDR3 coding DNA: TGCGCCAGCAGCTTTACTAGCGGGAGTACGAATGAGCAGTTCTTC.